The clone carrying this T cell receptor (beta chain) was seen a single time. This sample stems from a study of blood T cell repertoires in COVID-19. About the research overall: Specimens from acute and convalescent COVID-19 originated in the United States, Italy and Spain.

Per the authors' pipeline: Estimated nucleated cell counts came from reference gene primer amplification. This table comes from immunoSEQ multiplex PCR, and its TCRdb copy is limited to in-frame clones, with some not included. Clone size and the V and J calls come from that table; the DNA yielded D and trimming. The table lists tens of thousands of clones, less than 90% of them singletons, with 15% to 20% in the top ten. Germline CDR1 and CDR2: MNHEY and SVGAGI. The CDR3 spans 16 residues. V was shortened by 2 bases and J by 5 bases, with 16 bases between the two germline ends. The V gene is TRBV6-5, the J gene TRBJ2-1; D is possibly TRBD1 (5 bases). The TCR originated in a human donor in a cohort sampled during active COVID-19. The material sequenced was peripheral blood. CDR3 residues: CASSYGPLPGNNEQFF. The CDR3 DNA follows: TGTGCCAGCAGTTACGGGCCGCTACCAGGGAACAATGAGCAGTTCTTC.